This TCR beta chain was sequenced during a study of CD8 T cells in ankylosing spondylitis. This clonotype appeared a few times. TCRdb ran MiXCR on the 5' RACE reads and lists one entry per CDR3 protein. The sample lists around 250,000 distinct CDR3 sequences; around 11% were seen once. Sequencing input: blood, either unsorted or a sorted T cell fraction (not recorded which). This TCR came from a male donor with ankylosing spondylitis or in good health (not recorded which).

The CDR3 loop is CSARVRAPQTRVNTEAFF. CDR3 DNA: TGCAGTGCTAGGGTCCGGGCCCCCCAAACTCGAGTGAACACTGAAGCTTTCTTT. The gene calls are TRBV20-1 and TRBJ1-1; unclear D gene. Germline V CDR1 and CDR2: DFQATT, SNEGSKA (reference sequence). The CDR3 is 18 residues long. The V gene lost 3 bases and the J gene lost 0 bases, with 23 bases spanning the gap.